This T cell receptor (beta chain) was sequenced in a study of shared clonotypes between healthy human individuals. Study-wide findings and caveats: Donor clonotype sharing was expected to depend on sequencing depth. Naive subsets generally exceeded memory subsets in estimated richness.

The CDR3 has 13 amino acids. The V gene lost 4 bases and the J gene lost 3 bases, with 9 bases spanning the gap. Germline V gives CDR1 SGHDN, CDR2 FVKESK. Assay used: immunoSEQ multiplex PCR; TCRdb lists only in-frame clones, some missing. The sample lists under 1,100,000 clones; 78% were seen once. This clone was picked up many times. Antigen specificity is unknown. The sample carries other DNA sequences with the same CDR3. The V call is TRBV14, the J call TRBJ1-2; the D is unclear. This receptor was taken from a young man in good health. Some clones in this sample may be carry-over from other donors' samples. Sequencing used memory CD4+ T cells from PBMCs. This sample's subset: CD45RA-negative fraction. CDR3 loop: CASSPGLDYGYTF. As DNA, the CDR3 is TGTGCCAGCAGCCCAGGATTAGACTATGGCTACACCTTC.